One and the same sample provided the 18 T cell receptor beta chains below, sequenced in a study of blood T cell repertoires in COVID-19. Assay used: immunoSEQ multiplex PCR; TCRdb lists only in-frame clones, some missing. The table includes over 250,000 clones, about nine tenths detected once. The sequenced sample was peripheral blood. The receptors derive from a man over 45 with acute or convalescent COVID-19.

This chain joins TRBV4-1 and TRBJ1-2, with D unclear. Germline V gene lookup returns CDR1 MGHRA and CDR2 YSYEKL. CDR3 length: 17 residues. V lost 0 bases and J lost 7, with 21 bases in between. DNA of the CDR3: TGCGCCAGCAGCCAAGAAGTCCGCAGGCGCTCCACTCCTGGCTACACCTTC. Translating it yields CASSQEVRRRSTPGYTF.

This chain links TRBV27 with TRBJ1-5, with D possibly matching TRBD1 (5 bases). V lost 8 bases, J lost 7 bases, and 18 bases lay in between. The CDR3 sequence is 14 residues long. Germline assignment: CDR1 MNHEY and CDR2 SMNVEV (reference sequence). The CDR3 spells CASRNGAGNQPQHF. CDR3 coding DNA: TGTGCCAGCCGAAACGGGGCGGGAAACCAGCCCCAGCATTTT.

CDR3 nucleotide sequence: TGTGCCATCAGTGAGTCTAGCGGGGGGGCCGGGTTCAACAATGAGCAGTTCTTC. Amino acid sequence: CAISESSGGAGFNNEQFF. The J gene is TRBJ2-1, the V gene TRBV10-3; 11 bases line up with TRBD2. V shed 0 bases, J shed 5 bases, and the junction held 9 bases outside the gene matches. The germline CDR1 and CDR2 sequences are ENHRY and SYGVKD. The CDR3 is 18 residues long.

The CDR3 coding sequence is TGTGCCAGCTCACAAGGACAGGGCAAGGGCTATGGCTACACCTTC. Translation gives CASSQGQGKGYGYTF. The chain combines TRBV18 with TRBJ1-2; TRBD1 aligns across 8 bases. From germline, CDR1 is KGHSH and CDR2 LQKENI. V was pared by 4 bases and J by 4 bases, with 8 bases of the junction left unmatched. The CDR3 runs 15 residues.

The chain's CDR3 is CASSSTGGTEAFF. DNA for the CDR3: TGTGCCAGCAGCTCCACAGGGGGCACTGAAGCTTTCTTT. The rearrangement links TRBV3-1 (or the pseudogene TRBV3-2) to TRBJ1-1; 8 bases are a match to TRBD1. The CDR3 consists of 13 residues. From germline, CDR1 is LGHDT and CDR2 YNNKEL (reference sequence). V was pared by 5 bases and J by 4 bases, with 3 bases of the junction left unmatched.

The chain joins TRBV5-1 to TRBJ1-2, with 9 bases that match TRBD1. V trimming: 6 bases; J trimming: 8 bases; junction bases outside the gene matches: 8. The germline CDR1 and CDR2 sequences are SGHRS and YFSETQ. This CDR3 has 13 amino acids. The CDR3 here is CASMLQGAYGYTF. The CDR3 DNA sequence: TGCGCCAGCATGCTACAGGGGGCTTACGGCTACACCTTC. The variable domain in full, with the rest retrieved from reference TRBV5-1 and TRBJ1-2, is KAGVTQTPRYLIKTRGQQVTLSCSPISGHRSVSWYQQTPGQGLQFLFEYFSETQRNKGNFPGRFSGRQFSNSRSEMNVSTLELGDSALYLCASMLQGAYGYTFGSGTRLTVV.

This clone was seen more than once but under ten times. The chain combines TRBV2 with TRBJ1-5; TRBD1 agrees at 7 bases. V lost 0 bases and J lost 6; bases outside the gene matches: 2. CDR1 is SNHLY and CDR2 is FYNNEI in the germline V gene. CDR3 size: 14 residues. The chain's CDR3 is CASSEATGTQPQHF. DNA of the CDR3: TGTGCCAGCAGTGAAGCGACAGGGACTCAGCCCCAGCATTTT. Full variable domain (outside the CDR3, taken from reference TRBV2 and TRBJ1-5): EPEVTQTPSHQVTQMGQEVILRCVPISNHLYFYWYRQILGQKVEFLVSFYNNEISEKSEIFDDQFSVERPDGSNFTLKIRSTKLEDSAMYFCASSEATGTQPQHFGDGTRLSIL.

As for this clone: Other DNA sequences in this specimen translate into the identical CDR3. The chain combines TRBV18 with TRBJ1-1, with TRBD1 identical over 9 bases. V shed 2 bases and J 5 bases; nucleotides not matched to a gene: 3. Germline loops: CDR1 KGHSH, CDR2 LQKENI. The CDR3 extends over 14 amino acids. The CDR3 here is CASSPGQGSTEAFF. The CDR3 coding sequence is TGTGCCAGCTCACCAGGACAGGGGAGTACTGAAGCTTTCTTT.

This chain links TRBV7-4 with TRBJ1-1; D is unresolved. This CDR3 is 13 amino acids long. The germline V gene encodes CDR1 SGHVT and CDR2 SQSDAQ. Trimming stripped 3 bases from V and 3 bases from J, with 8 bases between. The CDR3 here is CASSLAVYTEAFF. The CDR3 DNA sequence: TGTGCCAGCAGCTTGGCGGTTTACACTGAAGCTTTCTTT.

In DNA form, the CDR3 reads TGTGCCAGCAGCGGGGGACAGGGGGGCACAGATACGCAGTATTTT. Its translation: CASSGGQGGTDTQYF. V is TRBV9 and J is TRBJ2-3; 11 nucleotides match TRBD1. The V gene end was trimmed by 3 bases and the J gene end by 1 base; junction bases not matched to a gene: 1. CDR1 is SGDLS and CDR2 is YYNGEE in the germline V gene. The CDR3 spans 15 residues. Together with reference TRBV9 and TRBJ2-3, the CDR3 gives the full variable domain: DSGVTQTPKHLITATGQRVTLRCSPRSGDLSVYWYQQSLDQGLQFLIQYYNGEERAKGNILERFSAQQFPDLHSELNLSSLELGDSALYFCASSGGQGGTDTQYFGPGTRLTVL.

The V call is TRBV2, the J call TRBJ2-3; TRBD2 matches 8 bases. The junction had 5 bases not matched to a gene; V was cut back by 9 bases and J by 6 bases. Germline V gene data show CDR1 as SNHLY and CDR2 as FYNNEI. This CDR3 has 12 amino acids. The DNA for the CDR3 is TGTGCCAGGGAGCGGGGGATGGATACGCAGTATTTT. Translated: CARERGMDTQYF.

This chain joins TRBV5-1 and TRBJ2-3; a weak D match, TRBD1 (6 bases). The CDR3 sequence is 15 residues long. The germline V gene has CDR1 SGHRS and CDR2 YFSETQ. V shed 3 bases and J shed 5 bases, with 16 bases lying between them. CDR3 DNA: TGCGCCAGCAGCTCCTGGGCCCGAGGGGGAGATACGCAGTATTTT. Protein product: CASSSWARGGDTQYF.

This chain uses TRBV18 with TRBJ1-1, with D possibly matching TRBD1 (6 bases). The CDR3 has 16 residues. CDR1 and CDR2 from the germline V gene are KGHSH and LQKENI. The V end was cut by 3 bases, the J end by 5 bases, with 19 bases between. The chain's CDR3 is CASSPQTGSPGTEAFF. CDR3 sequence (DNA): TGTGCCAGCTCACCGCAGACAGGATCCCCTGGGACTGAAGCTTTCTTT.

The chain is built from TRBV3-1 (or the pseudogene TRBV3-2) and TRBJ1-3; possible D gene TRBD1, 5 bases. V lost 4 bases, J lost 2 bases, and 18 bases lay in between. The CDR3 totals 17 residues. Per germline, CDR1 LGHDT and CDR2 YNNKEL (reference sequence). The CDR3 DNA sequence: TGTGCCAGCAGCCCTTCTCTCTCCAGGGTAACTGGAAACACCATATATTTT. It yields the protein CASSPSLSRVTGNTIYF.

This clone was observed a single time. The chain combines TRBV30 with TRBJ1-2; no definite D call. The germline V and J ends were trimmed by 2 bases and 1 base, with 20 bases remaining between them. The CDR3 contains 17 residues. The germline V gene has CDR1 GTSNPN and CDR2 SVGIG (reference sequence). As DNA, the CDR3 is TGTGCCTGGAGTCGGTCAGACTCTACTCGCCTTAACTATGGCTACACCTTC. Protein product: CAWSRSDSTRLNYGYTF.

A single count supports this clone. The chain is built from TRBV5-8 and TRBJ1-1; D not resolved. The CDR3 is made up of 14 amino acids. The germline CDR1 and CDR2 sequences are SGHTS and YDEGEE. V was shortened by 8 bases and J by 1 base, with 15 bases between the two germline ends. CDR3: CARTPPAGNTEAFF. The CDR3 DNA sequence: TGTGCCAGAACACCTCCGGCAGGGAACACTGAAGCTTTCTTT. The variable domain in full, completed from reference TRBV5-8 and TRBJ1-1, reads EAGVTQSPTHLIKTRGQQATLRCSPISGHTSVYWYQQALGLGLQFLLWYDEGEERNRGNFPPRFSGRQFPNYSSELNVNALELEDSALYLCARTPPAGNTEAFFGQGTRLTVV.

The chain links TRBV3-1 (or the pseudogene TRBV3-2) to TRBJ1-1, with TRBD1 as a possible D gene (5 bases). This CDR3 region has 14 residues. Germline V gives CDR1 LGHDT, CDR2 YNNKEL (reference sequence). Between the trimmed V and J ends, which lost 1 base and 5 bases, there was a span of 11 bases. CDR3 sequence (DNA): TGTGCCAGCAGCCAAGGGGGCAGCCGGACTGAAGCTTTCTTT. This codes for CASSQGGSRTEAFF.

This rearrangement joins TRBV5-5 to TRBJ1-1; D unclear. This CDR3 comprises 14 residues. From germline, CDR1 is SGHKS and CDR2 YYEKEE (reference sequence). Trimming removed 5 bases from V and 0 bases from J, with 11 bases in between. As DNA, the CDR3 is TGTGCCAGCAGTCCGCGGGCCATGAACACTGAAGCTTTCTTT. Protein product: CASSPRAMNTEAFF.